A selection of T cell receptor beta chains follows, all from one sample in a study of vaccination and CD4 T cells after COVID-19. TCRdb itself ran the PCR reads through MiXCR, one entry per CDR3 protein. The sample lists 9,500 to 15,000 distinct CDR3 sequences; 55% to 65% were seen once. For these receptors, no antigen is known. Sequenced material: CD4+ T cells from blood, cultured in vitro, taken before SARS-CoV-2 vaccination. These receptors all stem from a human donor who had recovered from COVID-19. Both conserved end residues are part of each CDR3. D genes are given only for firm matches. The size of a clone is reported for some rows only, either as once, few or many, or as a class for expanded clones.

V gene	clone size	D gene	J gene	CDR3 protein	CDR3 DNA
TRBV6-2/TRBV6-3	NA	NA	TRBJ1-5	CASSYSLGGSQPQHF	TGTGCCAGCAGTTACTCTTTGGGGGGATCTCAGCCCCAGCATTTT
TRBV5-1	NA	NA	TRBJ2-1	CASSPDGAYNEQFF	TGCGCCAGCAGTCCCGACGGGGCCTACAATGAGCAGTTCTTC
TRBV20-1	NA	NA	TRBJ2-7	CSARDPETSSYEQYF	TGCAGTGCTAGAGATCCGGAGACTAGCTCCTACGAGCAGTACTTC
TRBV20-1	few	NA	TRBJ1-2	CSEPGDYGYTF	TGCAGTGAGCCGGGGGACTATGGCTACACCTTC
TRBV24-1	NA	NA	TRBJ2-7	CATSDVGAGGYYEQYF	TGTGCCACCAGTGATGTTGGGGCAGGTGGGTACTACGAGCAGTACTTC
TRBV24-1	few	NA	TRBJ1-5	CATSDLTATYSNQPQHF	TGTGCCACCAGTGACTTGACAGCTACCTATAGCAATCAGCCCCAGCATTTT
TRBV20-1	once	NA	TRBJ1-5	CSASRNRLLNQPQHF	TGCAGTGCTAGTCGGAATCGCCTCCTTAATCAGCCCCAGCATTTT
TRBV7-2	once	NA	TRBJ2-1	CASSSPPLIDEQFF	TGTGCCAGCAGCTCACCCCCCCTTATCGATGAGCAGTTCTTC
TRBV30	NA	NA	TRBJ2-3	CAWRLWGSTDTQYF	TGTGCCTGGAGACTTTGGGGTTCCACAGATACGCAGTATTTT
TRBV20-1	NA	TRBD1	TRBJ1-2	CSARVSDRDYGYTF	TGCAGTGCTAGAGTCTCAGACAGGGATTATGGCTACACCTTC
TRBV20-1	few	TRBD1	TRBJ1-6	CSLTGAAMVGNSPLHF	TGCAGTCTGACAGGGGCCGCAATGGTCGGTAATTCACCCCTCCACTTT
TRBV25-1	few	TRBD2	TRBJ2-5	CASSELGRGETQYF	TGTGCCAGCAGTGAATTAGGGAGGGGAGAGACCCAGTACTTC
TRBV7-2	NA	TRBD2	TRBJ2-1	CASSPPFRAGGREQFF	TGTGCCAGCAGCCCCCCTTTCCGAGCGGGGGGGAGGGAGCAGTTCTTC
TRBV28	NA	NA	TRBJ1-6	CASSSPGHHKRGSPLHF	TGTGCCAGCAGCTCCCCCGGACACCATAAGCGGGGTTCACCCCTCCACTTT
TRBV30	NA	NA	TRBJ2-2	CAWSVGGSDTGELFF	TGTGCCTGGAGTGTTGGGGGGTCGGACACCGGGGAGCTGTTTTTT
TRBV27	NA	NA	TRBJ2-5	CASSSMRVSQETQYF	TGTGCCAGCAGTTCCATGCGGGTCTCTCAAGAGACCCAGTACTTC
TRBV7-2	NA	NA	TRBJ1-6	CASSLGQADNSPLHF	TGTGCCAGCAGCTTAGGGCAGGCAGATAATTCACCCCTCCACTTT
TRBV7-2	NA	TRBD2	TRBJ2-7	CASSLWTSGGHEQYF	TGTGCCAGCAGCTTGTGGACTAGCGGGGGCCACGAGCAGTACTTC
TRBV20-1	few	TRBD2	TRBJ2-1	CSARSTSGYYNEQFF	TGCAGTGCTAGGTCGACTAGCGGATACTACAATGAGCAGTTCTTC
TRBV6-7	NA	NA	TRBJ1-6	CASSKSGDDRNSPLHF	TGTGCCAGCAGTAAAAGTGGGGACGACCGGAATTCACCCCTCCACTTT
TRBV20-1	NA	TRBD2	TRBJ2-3	CSAMLAERPNTQYF	TGCAGTGCTATGCTAGCGGAGCGACCAAATACGCAGTATTTT
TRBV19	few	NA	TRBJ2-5	CATKGTGLETQYF	TGTGCCACCAAAGGGACTGGGTTAGAGACCCAGTACTTC
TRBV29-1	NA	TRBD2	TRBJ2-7	CSVDSAGGPFEQYF	TGCAGCGTCGATTCGGCGGGAGGGCCGTTCGAGCAGTACTTC
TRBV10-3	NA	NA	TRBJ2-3	CAISEFDSPDTQYF	TGTGCCATCAGTGAGTTCGACAGCCCAGATACGCAGTATTTT